A single sample gave rise to the 21 T cell receptor beta chains below, sequenced in a study of somatic mutations in T cells in chronic GVHD. Assay used: immunoSEQ multiplex PCR; TCRdb lists only in-frame clones, some missing. The sample has about 13,000 clones; over 65% are singletons. The sequencing sample was made of Vbeta20-negative CD4+ T cells from blood. The receptor source for this set is a male patient between 50 and 60 years old with chronic graft-versus-host disease. The T cells may come from the graft donor.

V and J are TRBV27 and TRBJ1-5; D is undetermined. V was pared by 2 bases and J by 6 bases, with 11 bases between. Per the germline V gene, CDR1 is MNHEY and CDR2 is SMNVEV (reference sequence). The CDR3 contains 14 residues. CDR3 loop: CASSLEGWGQPQHF. DNA of the CDR3: TGTGCCAGCAGTTTAGAGGGATGGGGTCAGCCCCAGCATTTT.

This clone was seen once. The chain combines TRBV7-9 with TRBJ1-1; tentative D call: TRBD1 (5 bases). CDR1 is SEHNR, CDR2 FQNEAQ, per germline (reference sequence). The CDR3 length is 17 residues. The V and J ends lost 2 bases and 0 bases respectively, with 16 bases between them. This CDR3 is CASSLWGRRGLNTEAFF. The DNA of the CDR3 is TGTGCCAGCAGCTTATGGGGCCGGCGGGGATTGAACACTGAAGCTTTCTTT.

This clone was seen more than once but under ten times. The J gene is TRBJ1-2, the V gene TRBV7-2; 7 nucleotides line up with TRBD1. The CDR3 is 15 residues long. Germline lookup yields CDR1 SGHTA and CDR2 FQGNSA. After removal of 5 bases from V and 4 bases from J, the junction contained 10 bases not matched to a gene. The CDR3 sequence: CASSLTGVVGYGYTF. The CDR3 nucleotides are TGTGCCAGCAGCCTTACAGGGGTGGTCGGCTATGGCTACACCTTC.

This chain links TRBV7-9 with TRBJ2-7; perhaps TRBD1 as D (6 bases). The length of the CDR3 is 15 residues. Germline CDR1 SEHNR, CDR2 FQNEAQ (reference sequence). Deletions cut 4 bases from V and 1 base from J, with 14 bases between. CDR3 in amino acids: CASSSTYTGSYEQYF. CDR3 coding DNA: TGTGCCAGCAGCTCTACTTATACAGGGTCCTACGAGCAGTACTTC.

The chain is built from TRBV19 and TRBJ1-6; D is unclear. The length of the CDR3 is 17 residues. Germline lookup yields CDR1 LNHDA and CDR2 SQIVND (reference sequence). V dropped 1 base and J dropped 0 bases, with 10 bases sitting between them. CDR3 loop: CASSIGAGSSYNSPLHF. The DNA for the CDR3 is TGTGCCAGTAGTATAGGGGCGGGGAGCTCCTATAATTCACCCCTCCACTTT.

The chain employs TRBV19 and TRBJ1-5; TRBD1 is a possible D gene (5 bases). V was trimmed by 3 bases and J by 5 bases, leaving 17 bases between them. CDR1 and CDR2 (germline): LNHDA, SQIVND (reference sequence). The CDR3 totals 16 residues. Here the CDR3 DNA reads TGTGCCAGTAGTATCCCTCGCCAGGGAGGTGATCAGCCCCAGCATTTT. Protein: CASSIPRQGGDQPQHF.

The chain couples TRBV9 to TRBJ1-4, with TRBD1 identical over 8 bases. The CDR3 runs 15 residues. Germline V gene data show CDR1 as SGDLS and CDR2 as YYNGEE. With V trimmed by 2 bases and J by 8 bases, 8 bases remained unmatched. The CDR3 here is CASSVGQGIVEKLFF. The CDR3 DNA sequence: TGTGCCAGCAGCGTCGGACAGGGAATTGTCGAAAAACTGTTTTTT.

The gene calls are TRBV7-2 and TRBJ1-2, with a weak D call TRBD1 (5 bases). V shed 4 bases and J shed 4 bases, with 22 bases lying between them. Per the germline V gene, CDR1 is SGHTA and CDR2 is FQGNSA. The CDR3 covers 17 residues. CDR3 region: CASSYTPRRDGGYGYTF. For the CDR3, the DNA is TGTGCCAGCAGCTATACCCCGCGGCGGGACGGCGGCTATGGCTACACCTTC.

J is TRBJ2-7 and V is TRBV6-6; the match to TRBD1 covers 10 bases. Trimming took 6 bases from V and 0 from J; bases not matched to a gene: 5. The V gene's germline CDR1 is MNHNY and CDR2 SVGAGI (reference sequence). CDR3 length: 15 residues. CDR3 nucleotides: TGTGCCAGCAGGGCCGGGACAGGGGCCTCCTACGAGCAGTACTTC. Translated, it gives CASRAGTGASYEQYF.

The gene calls are TRBV18 and TRBJ2-5, with 7 bases aligning to TRBD1. Germline V CDR1 and CDR2: KGHSH, LQKENI. CDR3 length equals 15 residues. With 2 bases clipped from V and 4 bases from J, the junction kept 7 bases outside the gene matches. The CDR3 region has the DNA TGTGCCAGCTCACCAAGGGGGCAGGGCGGAGAGACCCAGTACTTC. Translating gives CASSPRGQGGETQYF.

V usage is TRBV13 and J usage is TRBJ1-1, with TRBD1 as a possible D gene (6 bases). Germline lookup yields CDR1 PRHDT and CDR2 FYEKMQ (reference sequence). Trimming shortened V by 3 bases and J by 1 base, and 9 bases separated the two germline ends. CDR3 size: 14 residues. In DNA form, the CDR3 reads TGTGCCAGCAGCTTTGAGGACAGGAACACTGAAGCTTTCTTT. It translates to CASSFEDRNTEAFF.

The chain joins TRBV19 to TRBJ2-5; D call uncertain. V was cut by 8 bases and J by 1 base, with 11 bases left in between. The germline gives CDR1 LNHDA, CDR2 SQIVND (reference sequence). The CDR3 runs to 13 residues. CDR3 region: CASRRRSQETQYF. As DNA, the CDR3 is TGTGCCAGTCGGCGCCGGAGCCAAGAGACCCAGTACTTC.

The gene calls are TRBV28 and TRBJ1-2; TRBD1 agrees at 7 bases. The CDR3 length is 12 residues. V was pared by 3 bases and J by 10 bases, with 5 bases of the junction left unmatched. Germline loops: CDR1 MDHEN, CDR2 SYDVKM. The chain's CDR3 is CASSFPDRAYTF. The CDR3 DNA follows: TGTGCCAGCAGTTTTCCTGACAGGGCCTACACCTTC.

This chain uses TRBV2 with TRBJ2-1; 7 positions match TRBD2. The CDR3 totals 15 residues. Unmatched junction bases numbered 8, after V lost 7 bases and J lost 2 bases. Per germline, CDR1 SNHLY and CDR2 FYNNEI. The CDR3 nucleotides read TGTGCCAGCAACGGACTAGGGCCAACCTACAATGAGCAGTTCTTC. Amino acids: CASNGLGPTYNEQFF.

The genes are TRBV2 and TRBJ1-5; a possible D gene is TRBD1 (6 bases). This CDR3 has 15 residues. With 1 base removed from V and 6 bases from J, the gap between germline ends came to 13 bases. Germline V lookup: CDR1 SNHLY, CDR2 FYNNEI. For the CDR3, the DNA is TGTGCCAGCAGTGAAGGTTGGGGGGGCACTCAGCCCCAGCATTTT. Translation: CASSEGWGGTQPQHF.

V usage is TRBV27 and J usage is TRBJ1-5; the D is unclear. The CDR3 consists of 16 residues. CDR1 MNHEY and CDR2 SMNVEV come from the germline V gene (reference sequence). Deletions cut 6 bases from V and 3 bases from J, with 18 bases between. CDR3 sequence (DNA): TGTGCCAGCAGCCTGGACTCGGACCTGTCCAATCAGCCCCAGCATTTT. This gives the protein CASSLDSDLSNQPQHF.

The chain has TRBV7-3 and TRBJ2-1; unclear D gene. V lost 5 bases and J lost 7, with 15 bases in between. CDR1 is SGHTA, CDR2 FQGTGA, per germline. The CDR3 spans 14 residues. Here the CDR3 DNA reads TGTGCCAGCAGCCCCAAAGCGTCGGCAAATGAGCAGTTCTTC. It encodes CASSPKASANEQFF.

J is TRBJ1-2 and V is TRBV6-1; a possible D gene is TRBD1 (5 bases). From germline, CDR1 is MNHNS and CDR2 SASEGT. This CDR3 comprises 15 residues. V was clipped by 6 bases and J by 5 bases, with 19 bases between them. CDR3 nucleotides: TGTGCCAGCAGCGCCCCCGGGGCTCGGGGGTATGGCTACACCTTC. It codes for CASSAPGARGYGYTF.

This clone was seen only a few times. The chain carries TRBV6-6 and TRBJ1-6; maybe TRBD1 (5 bases). CDR1 is MNHNY and CDR2 is SVGAGI in the germline V gene (reference sequence). This CDR3 has 15 residues. V was trimmed by 7 bases and J by 0 bases, leaving 10 bases between them. The CDR3 here is CASTPDNSYNSPLHF. In nucleotides, the CDR3 is TGTGCCAGCACCCCGGACAACTCCTATAATTCACCCCTCCACTTT.

This chain connects TRBV10-3 to TRBJ2-5; a weak D match, TRBD1 (6 bases). The CDR3 has 12 amino acids. V lost 6 bases and J 5 bases, leaving 10 bases between the germline ends. Per germline, CDR1 ENHRY and CDR2 SYGVKD. The CDR3 protein is CAISHDRETQYF. DNA for the CDR3: TGTGCCATCAGCCATGACAGGGAGACCCAGTACTTC.

The chain employs TRBV19 and TRBJ2-7, with 7 bases matching TRBD1. Trimming cost V 6 bases and J 1 base; bases outside gene matches: 12. The germline V gene has CDR1 LNHDA and CDR2 SQIVND (reference sequence). This CDR3 contains 16 residues. CDR3 nucleotides: TGTGCCAGTAGCACCCCTTCCGGGACAGCTTCCTACGAGCAGTACTTC. As protein: CASSTPSGTASYEQYF.